What follows describes a single T cell receptor beta chain. The sample originates from a study of blood T cell repertoires in COVID-19. At the level of the study: Acute and convalescent COVID-19 specimens originated in the United States, Italy and Spain.

As handled by the study authors: Amplification of reference gene primers was used by the study to estimate nucleated cell counts. Libraries were prepared by immunoSEQ multiplex PCR; TCRdb keeps only in-frame clonotypes and omits some of them. V, J and clone size derive from that table, while D and trimming were established from the DNA sequence. Counted here are about 250,000 clones, approximately 89% occurring once; the ten biggest clones make up roughly 6.3%. Germline V gene sequence: CDR1 SNHLY, CDR2 FYNNEI. V shed 3 bases and J 5 bases; nucleotides not matched to a gene: 13. CDR3 length equals 17 residues.

The TCR was taken from a woman aged 30 to 39 with COVID-19, enrolled during active disease. Input material: peripheral blood. The gene calls are TRBV2 and TRBJ2-5; 9 nucleotides align to TRBD2. Here the CDR3 reads CASSDGGSGGPWETQYF. DNA for the CDR3: TGTGCCAGCAGTGACGGTGGGAGCGGGGGGCCGTGGGAGACCCAGTACTTC.